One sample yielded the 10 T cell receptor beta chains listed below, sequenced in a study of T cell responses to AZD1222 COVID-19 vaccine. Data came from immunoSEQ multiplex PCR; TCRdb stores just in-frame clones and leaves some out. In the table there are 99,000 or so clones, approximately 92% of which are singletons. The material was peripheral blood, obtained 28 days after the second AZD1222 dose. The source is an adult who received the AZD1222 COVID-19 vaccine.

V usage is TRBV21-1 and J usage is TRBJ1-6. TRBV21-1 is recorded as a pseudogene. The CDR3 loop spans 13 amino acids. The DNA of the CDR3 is TGTGCCAGCAGCTCGCCGGGGTGTTCACCCCTCCACTTT. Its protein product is CASSSPGCSPLHF.

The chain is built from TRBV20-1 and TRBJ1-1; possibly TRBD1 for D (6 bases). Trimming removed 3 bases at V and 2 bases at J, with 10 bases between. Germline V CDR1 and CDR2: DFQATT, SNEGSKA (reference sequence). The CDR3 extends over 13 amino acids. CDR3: CSASPGANTEAFF. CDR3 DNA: TGCAGTGCTAGTCCGGGGGCCAACACTGAAGCTTTCTTT.

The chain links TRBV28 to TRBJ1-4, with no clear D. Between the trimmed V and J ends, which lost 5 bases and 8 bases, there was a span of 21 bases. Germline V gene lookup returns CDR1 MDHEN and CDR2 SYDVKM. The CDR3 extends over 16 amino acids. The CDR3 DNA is TGTGCCAGCAGTCTTCTAGGGCTGTTGAAGGGAGAAAAACTGTTTTTT. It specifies CASSLLGLLKGEKLFF.

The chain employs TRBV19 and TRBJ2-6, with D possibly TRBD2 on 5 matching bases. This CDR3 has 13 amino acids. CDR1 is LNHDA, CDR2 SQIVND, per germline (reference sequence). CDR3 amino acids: CASGESGANVLTF. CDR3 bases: TGTGCAAGTGGGGAGTCTGGGGCCAACGTCCTGACTTTC.

This CDR3 reads CAWSVSTKGAEAFF. For the CDR3, the DNA is TGTGCCTGGAGTGTGAGCACGAAGGGCGCTGAAGCTTTCTTT. V usage is TRBV30 and J usage is TRBJ1-1; D remains unclear. This CDR3 is 14 amino acids long. The V and J ends lost 0 bases and 6 bases respectively, with 14 bases between them. The V gene's germline CDR1 is GTSNPN and CDR2 SVGIG (reference sequence).

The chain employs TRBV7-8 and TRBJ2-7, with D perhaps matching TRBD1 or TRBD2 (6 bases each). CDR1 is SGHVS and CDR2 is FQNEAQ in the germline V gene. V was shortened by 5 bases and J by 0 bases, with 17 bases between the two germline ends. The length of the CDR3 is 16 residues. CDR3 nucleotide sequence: TGTGCCAGCAGCCCGTCGGGGGCGGACAGCTCCTACGAGCAGTACTTC. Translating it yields CASSPSGADSSYEQYF.

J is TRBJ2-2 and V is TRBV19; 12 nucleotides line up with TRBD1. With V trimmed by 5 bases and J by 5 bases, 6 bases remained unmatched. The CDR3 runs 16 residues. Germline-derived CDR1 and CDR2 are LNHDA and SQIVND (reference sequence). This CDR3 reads CASSAGQGAMTGELFF. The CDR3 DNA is TGTGCCAGTAGTGCGGGACAGGGGGCGATGACCGGGGAGCTGTTTTTT. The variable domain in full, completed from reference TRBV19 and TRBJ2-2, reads DGGITQSPKYLFRKEGQNVTLSCEQNLNHDAMYWYRQDPGQGLRLIYYSQIVNDFQKGDIAEGYSVSREKKESFPLTVTSAQKNPTAFYLCASSAGQGAMTGELFFGEGSRLTVL.

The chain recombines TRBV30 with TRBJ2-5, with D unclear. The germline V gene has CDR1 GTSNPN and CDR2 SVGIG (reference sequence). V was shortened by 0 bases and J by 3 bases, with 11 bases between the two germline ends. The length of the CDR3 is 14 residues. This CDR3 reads CAWSVGGVEETQYF. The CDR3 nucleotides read TGTGCCTGGAGTGTAGGTGGGGTAGAAGAGACCCAGTACTTC.

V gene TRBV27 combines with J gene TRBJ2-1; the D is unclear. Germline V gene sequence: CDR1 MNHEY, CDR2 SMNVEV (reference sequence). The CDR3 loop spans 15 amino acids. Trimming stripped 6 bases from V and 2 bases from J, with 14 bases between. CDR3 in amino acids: CASSRSSGAYNEQFF. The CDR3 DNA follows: TGTGCCAGCAGCCGATCTAGTGGTGCCTACAATGAGCAGTTCTTC.

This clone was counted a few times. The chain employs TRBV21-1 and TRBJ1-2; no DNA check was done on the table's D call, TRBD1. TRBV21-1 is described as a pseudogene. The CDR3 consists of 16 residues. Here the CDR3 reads CASTNWGWQGGYGYTF. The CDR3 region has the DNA TGTGCCAGCACTAATTGGGGCTGGCAGGGTGGCTATGGCTACACCTTC.